Following are 18 T cell receptor beta chains from one sample sequenced in a study of blood T cells in healthy people across ages. Through a sample-barcoded 5' primer and a J-beta primer mix, a second PCR was run for roughly 6 to 11 cycles. From the 5' RACE reads, TCRdb called clonotypes with MiXCR, one entry per CDR3 protein. The data show around 990,000 distinct CDR3 sequences, 25% seen once. This sample also appeared in a second study, on T cells of mothers and their children.

Input material: blood. These receptors originate from a girl aged 2 to 10 in good health.

This clonotype was recorded a few times. The rearrangement uses TRBV6-2 or TRBV6-3 and TRBJ2-5; D is unclear. Per the germline V gene, CDR1 is MNHEY and CDR2 is SVGEGT. Trimming removed 4 bases from V and 5 bases from J, with 5 bases in between. The CDR3 covers 11 residues. Here the CDR3 DNA reads TGTGCCAGCAGTTTCCCCGAGACCCAGTACTTC. It yields the protein CASSFPETQYF.

The chain links TRBV4-3 to TRBJ2-1, with 11 positions matching TRBD2. Germline trimming cut 0 bases from V and 3 bases from J; bases unmatched to any gene: 4. The germline CDR1 and CDR2 sequences are LGHNA and YSLEER. The CDR3 totals 17 residues. CDR3 amino acids: CASSQDNLAGGYNEQFF. The CDR3 DNA follows: TGCGCCAGCAGCCAAGACAATCTAGCGGGGGGCTACAATGAGCAGTTCTTC.

This clonotype has only a few counts. The chain carries TRBV7-9 and TRBJ2-1, with D uncertain. The V gene lost 5 bases and the J gene lost 5 bases, with 16 bases spanning the gap. Germline V gives CDR1 SEHNR, CDR2 FQNEAQ (reference sequence). CDR3 length: 15 residues. CDR3 protein: CASSHPGGEHNEQFF. CDR3 bases: TGTGCCAGCAGCCATCCAGGCGGAGAACACAATGAGCAGTTCTTC.

V gene TRBV12-3 or TRBV12-4 combines with J gene TRBJ2-1, with 13 bases matching TRBD2. The V and J ends lost 4 bases and 5 bases, in that order; junction bases with no gene match: 5. The CDR3 consists of 16 residues. CDR3 nucleotides: TGTGCCAGCAGTTCGACTAGCGGGGGGAGGGACAATGAGCAGTTCTTC. This gives the protein CASSSTSGGRDNEQFF.

The chain has TRBV7-8 and TRBJ2-1; TRBD1 agrees at 7 bases. Germline-derived CDR1 and CDR2 are SGHVS and FQNEAQ. This CDR3 spans 14 amino acids. V was pared by 5 bases and J by 2 bases, with 3 bases of the junction left unmatched. The CDR3 here is CASSDRDPYNEQFF. In nucleotides, the CDR3 is TGTGCCAGCAGCGACAGGGACCCCTACAATGAGCAGTTCTTC.

This clonotype was seen ten or more times. This chain uses TRBV4-3 with TRBJ2-5; a possible D gene is TRBD1 (6 bases). Germline-derived CDR1 and CDR2 are LGHNA and YSLEER. The CDR3 has 13 amino acids. V was trimmed by 6 bases and J by 4 bases, leaving 12 bases between them. In nucleotides, the CDR3 is TGCGCCAGCAGTACAGGGATACGAGAGACCCAGTACTTC. Translated, it gives CASSTGIRETQYF.

The rearrangement uses TRBV20-1 and TRBJ2-1, with 12 bases matching TRBD2. The germline V gene has CDR1 DFQATT and CDR2 SNEGSKA (reference sequence). J gave up 9 bases and V 5 bases, and 20 bases lay outside the gene matches. This CDR3 comprises 18 residues. The CDR3 DNA is TGCAGTGCTCTCCCGTCCTCCGTTCTAGCGGGAGGGCCACTTGAGCAGTTCTTC. Its protein is CSALPSSVLAGGPLEQFF.

A few counts support this clonotype. The chain links TRBV2 to TRBJ2-7, with 9 positions matching TRBD1. Germline V gene data show CDR1 as SNHLY and CDR2 as FYNNEI. V lost 6 bases and J lost 1; bases outside the gene matches: 10. This CDR3 contains 16 residues. CDR3 DNA: TGTGCCAGCAGCGTATTCGCCGGGACAGGGTCCTACGAGCAGTACTTC. Translating gives CASSVFAGTGSYEQYF.

This clonotype occurred a few times. This could be a read error, since a much larger clone is one nucleotide away. V and J are TRBV7-2 and TRBJ2-1; 12 nucleotides align to TRBD2. The CDR3 length is 15 residues. Germline CDR1 SGHTA, CDR2 FQGNSA. CDR3 DNA: TGTGCCGGCAGCGAGACTAGCGGGAGTTACGATGAGCAGTTCTTC. It specifies CAGSETSGSYDEQFF.

This clonotype was recorded a few times. The chain is built from TRBV6-1 and TRBJ2-1; 7 bases fit TRBD2. Trimming at V came to 6 bases and at J to 0 bases, leaving 11 bases not matched to a gene. The CDR3 has 17 residues. Germline values: CDR1 MNHNS, CDR2 SASEGT. In DNA, the CDR3 is TGTGCCAGCAGGAAACCTAAAGCGGGGAGCTCCTACAATGAGCAGTTCTTC. Its protein product is CASRKPKAGSSYNEQFF.

This clonotype has a handful of counts. The rearrangement links TRBV24-1 to TRBJ2-6; D unclear. The CDR3 totals 16 residues. V was cut by 5 bases and J by 0 bases, with 10 bases left in between. CDR1 is KGHDR, CDR2 SFDVKD, per germline. The CDR3 bases are TGTGCCACCAGTGGGCTCCAGGACTCTGGGGCCAACGTCCTGACTTTC. Its protein is CATSGLQDSGANVLTF.

This clonotype was seen only a few times. This chain links TRBV7-8 with TRBJ1-5, with 8 bases matching TRBD1. The CDR3 runs to 12 residues. Germline lookup yields CDR1 SGHVS and CDR2 FQNEAQ. V shed 1 base and J 12 bases; nucleotides not matched to a gene: 2. CDR3 sequence (DNA): TGTGCCAGCAGCTTAGGGACAGGGTACCAGCATTTT. Protein product: CASSLGTGYQHF.

About this clonotype: This may come from a read error, since a much larger clone is one base off. This chain links TRBV7-2 with TRBJ2-1, with D possibly being TRBD1 or TRBD2 (5 bases each). CDR1 and CDR2 from the germline V gene are SGHTA and FQGNSA. V lost 2 bases to trimming and J lost 11 bases, with 13 bases between them. The length of the CDR3 is 13 residues. In DNA form, the CDR3 reads TGTGCCAGCAGCTTATCTGGGGGTAATCAGCAGTTCTTC. It specifies CASSLSGGNQQFF.

The chain is built from TRBV20-1 and TRBJ1-4; no clear D. The V end was cut by 6 bases, the J end by 0 bases, with 11 bases between. Germline CDR1 and CDR2: DFQATT and SNEGSKA (reference sequence). The CDR3 is 14 amino acids. The CDR3 reads CSAPRASTNEKLFF. The CDR3 bases are TGCAGTGCCCCCCGAGCATCAACTAATGAAAAACTGTTTTTT.

This clonotype was observed a few times. The junction differs from germline at one of its ends, possibly a read error. The V call is TRBV19, the J call TRBJ2-1; 11 bases are shared with TRBD2. Germline V lookup: CDR1 LNHDA, CDR2 SQIVND (reference sequence). The CDR3 covers 17 residues. As DNA, the CDR3 is TGCGCCAGTAGTATACTAATCACTAGCGGGAGTTCTAATGAGCAGTTCTTC. Protein product: CASSILITSGSSNEQFF.

The rearrangement links TRBV5-5 to TRBJ2-7; 8 bases fit TRBD2. The V segment lost 4 bases and the J segment 3 bases; nucleotides outside the gene matches: 6. Germline CDR1 SGHKS, CDR2 YYEKEE (reference sequence). This CDR3 spans 14 amino acids. As DNA, the CDR3 is TGTGCCAGCAGCCCCCCGGGGGGGGGCTACGAGCAGTACTTC. It yields the protein CASSPPGGGYEQYF. Combining the CDR3 with reference TRBV5-5 and TRBJ2-7 gives the whole variable domain DAGVTQSPTHLIKTRGQQVTLRCSPISGHKSVSWYQQVLGQGPQFIFQYYEKEERGRGNFPDRFSARQFPNYSSELNVNALLLGDSALYLCASSPPGGGYEQYFGPGTRLTVT.

J is TRBJ2-2 and V is TRBV2, with 8 bases fitting TRBD2. From germline, CDR1 is SNHLY and CDR2 FYNNEI. The V segment lost 6 bases and the J segment 4 bases; nucleotides outside the gene matches: 7. The CDR3 is 15 amino acids. CDR3: CASRETSGFTGELFF. The CDR3 DNA reads as TGTGCCAGCAGGGAAACTAGCGGATTCACCGGGGAGCTGTTTTTT.

The chain links TRBV29-1 to TRBJ2-1; D possibly corresponds to TRBD2 (5 bases). The length of the CDR3 is 14 residues. V was pared by 0 bases and J by 7 bases, with 13 bases between. Germline CDR1 reads SQVTM; CDR2 reads ANQGSEA. The CDR3 loop reads CSVEESLAGNEQFF. CDR3 nucleotides: TGCAGCGTTGAAGAGAGTCTAGCTGGGAATGAGCAGTTCTTC.